This record looks at one TCR beta chain sequence and its context. Its antigen is as yet unknown. The PCR contained 60 Vbeta and 13 Jbeta primers. The assay was immunoSEQ multiplex PCR, and TCRdb's table has in-frame clones only and misses some. The sample shows more than 75,000 clones, just under 80% of them seen only once. The data stem from a study of cytomegalovirus exposure and HLA in healthy donors. Turning to the study itself: Ancestry clustering placed 70% to 85% of roughly 410 genotyped donors in the Caucasian-associated cluster.

The CDR3 runs 12 residues. Trimming left V 1 base short and J 4 bases short, with 7 bases between. Germline CDR1 reads GTSNPN; CDR2 reads SVGIG (reference sequence). Study-wide points: Later work found that TCR association rates differed between HLA loci; DRB1 had the most and HLA-C the fewest. Later genetic work tied a missense DCLRE1C variant to beta-chain V and J trimming. A prior analysis recorded that most TCR beta V segments were productive about 90% or about 30% of the time.

This sequence joins TRBV30 and TRBJ1-2; TRBD1 might be the D (5 bases). What was sequenced was PBMCs. The source of this sequence is a middle-aged woman in good health and CMV-seronegative. In DNA, the CDR3 is TGTGCCTGGAGTGCAGACAGCTATGGCTACACCTTC. Translation gives CAWSADSYGYTF.